The 8 T cell receptor beta chains below come from one sample, sequenced in a study of T cell responses to AZD1222 COVID-19 vaccine. Some clones are missing from TCRdb's copy, which holds only in-frame ones; the method was immunoSEQ multiplex PCR. The sample lists more than 85,000 clones; roughly 92% were seen once. Sequencing was performed on peripheral blood, taken 28 days after the second AZD1222 dose. These receptor sequences come from an adult who received the AZD1222 COVID-19 vaccine.

V and J are TRBV5-1 and TRBJ1-1; 10 nucleotides match TRBD1. V trimming: 4 bases; J trimming: 5 bases; junction bases outside the gene matches: 8. CDR1 is SGHRS, CDR2 YFSETQ, per germline. The CDR3 is 15 residues long. CDR3 in amino acids: CASSTRQGAWTEAFF. For the CDR3, the DNA is TGCGCCAGCAGCACTCGACAGGGGGCGTGGACTGAAGCTTTCTTT.

The chain combines TRBV5-1 with TRBJ2-2, with TRBD2 as a possible D gene (5 bases). Germline V gene lookup returns CDR1 SGHRS and CDR2 YFSETQ. The CDR3 runs to 14 residues. Trimming cost V 4 bases and J 3 bases, with 10 bases left between them. The DNA for the CDR3 is TGCGCCAGCAGCCCCCCGGGGTACACCGGGGAGCTGTTTTTT. This gives the protein CASSPPGYTGELFF.

V and J are TRBV5-1 and TRBJ1-2; D gene unclear. The CDR3 contains 13 residues. V dropped 2 bases and J dropped 0 bases, with 5 bases sitting between them. Germline V gene sequence: CDR1 SGHRS, CDR2 YFSETQ. The CDR3 region is CASSLQPNYGYTF. CDR3 DNA: TGCGCCAGCAGCTTACAGCCTAACTATGGCTACACCTTC. The variable domain in full, with the rest retrieved from reference TRBV5-1 and TRBJ1-2, is KAGVTQTPRYLIKTRGQQVTLSCSPISGHRSVSWYQQTPGQGLQFLFEYFSETQRNKGNFPGRFSGRQFSNSRSEMNVSTLELGDSALYLCASSLQPNYGYTFGSGTRLTVV.

V and J are TRBV2 and TRBJ1-4; possible D gene TRBD1, 5 bases. Germline CDR1 is SNHLY and CDR2 is FYNNEI. The CDR3 is 13 amino acids. V lost 8 bases to trimming and J lost 4 bases, with 11 bases between them. The CDR3 reads CASWDGLNEKLFF. CDR3 bases: TGTGCCAGCTGGGACGGACTTAATGAAAAACTGTTTTTT.

The J gene is TRBJ1-5, the V gene TRBV4-1, with D maybe TRBD1 (5 bases). Deletions cut 1 base from V and 6 bases from J, with 13 bases between. Germline CDR1 MGHRA, CDR2 YSYEKL. The CDR3 length is 15 residues. The CDR3, as DNA: TGCGCCAGCAGCCAAGGGTGGGGGGTAGTTCAGCCCCAGCATTTT. It is translated as CASSQGWGVVQPQHF.

The J gene is TRBJ1-1, the V gene TRBV18, with a weak D call TRBD1 (5 bases). The CDR3 runs 13 residues. Deletions cut 6 bases from V and 1 base from J, with 9 bases between. From germline, CDR1 is KGHSH and CDR2 LQKENI. DNA of the CDR3: TGTGCCAGCTCCCGGGGCCGGAACACTGAAGCTTTCTTT. Its protein is CASSRGRNTEAFF. The full variable domain, in which reference TRBV18 and TRBJ1-1 provide the parts outside the CDR3, is NAGVMQNPRHLVRRRGQEARLRCSPMKGHSHVYWYRQLPEEGLKFMVYLQKENIIDESGMPKERFSAEFPKEGPSILRIQQVVRGDSAAYFCASSRGRNTEAFFGQGTRLTVV.

This chain links TRBV6-4 with TRBJ2-1; 8 bases are a match to TRBD2. CDR3 length: 15 amino acids. V shed 0 bases and J 6 bases; nucleotides not matched to a gene: 4. Germline V gene data show CDR1 as MRHNA and CDR2 as SNTAGT. CDR3 amino acids: CASSDSGAGGNEQFF. Written as DNA, the CDR3 is TGTGCCAGCAGTGACTCAGGGGCGGGGGGCAATGAGCAGTTCTTC.

The CDR3 bases are TGCGCCAGCAGCTCTACTCTAAATCGACAGGGGGCGAACACTGAAGCTTTCTTT. Translated, it gives CASSSTLNRQGANTEAFF. The chain combines TRBV5-1 with TRBJ1-1; 10 bases agree with TRBD1. CDR1 SGHRS and CDR2 YFSETQ come from the germline V gene. V trimming: 3 bases; J trimming: 1 base; junction bases outside the gene matches: 12. The CDR3 consists of 18 residues.